Following are 20 T cell receptor beta chains from one sample sequenced in a study of cytomegalovirus exposure and HLA in healthy donors. Both 60 Vbeta primers and 13 Jbeta primers went into the PCR. Produced via immunoSEQ multiplex PCR; TCRdb's table is partial and in-frame only. The sample yields around 130,000 clones, less than 75% seen once. Material for sequencing was PBMCs. The origin of the receptors is a middle-aged woman in good health and CMV-seropositive.

V gene TRBV18 combines with J gene TRBJ1-1; 9 nucleotides match TRBD1. Trimming removed 6 bases from V and 1 base from J; junction bases left unmatched: 6. There are 15 residues in the CDR3. Looked up from germline, CDR1 is KGHSH and CDR2 is LQKENI. The CDR3 DNA is TGTGCCAGCTCGGAGGGACAGGGAAAGAACACTGAAGCTTTCTTT. It encodes CASSEGQGKNTEAFF.

DNA for the CDR3: TGCGCCAGCAGTGAGTGGGTGGGACAGCCGGGTACCAAGAATGAAAAACTGTTTTTT. Protein product: CASSEWVGQPGTKNEKLFF. This rearrangement joins TRBV10-2 to TRBJ1-4, with 7 nucleotides matching TRBD1. This CDR3 is built from 19 residues. Trimming removed 1 base from V and 5 bases from J; junction bases left unmatched: 16. The V gene's germline CDR1 is WSHSY and CDR2 SAAADI.

Written as DNA, the CDR3 is TGTGCCAGTAAGGAGGGGCGTATCGGTAGCAATCAGCCCCAGCATTTT. Protein product: CASKEGRIGSNQPQHF. This chain connects TRBV19 to TRBJ1-5, with a possible D match to TRBD1 (5 bases). The V end lost 7 bases, the J end lost 0 bases, and 16 bases lay between the germline ends. This CDR3 region has 16 residues. CDR1 is LNHDA and CDR2 is SQIVND in the germline V gene (reference sequence).

The chain combines TRBV19 with TRBJ1-2; D is undetermined. This CDR3 spans 15 amino acids. Germline CDR1 and CDR2: LNHDA and SQIVND (reference sequence). Trimming took off 5 bases at V and 4 bases at J, with 17 bases between the two ends. The CDR3 here is CASSDIRTEGYGYTF. In DNA form, the CDR3 reads TGTGCCAGTAGTGATATCCGGACGGAGGGCTATGGCTACACCTTC.

The chain has TRBV4-2 and TRBJ1-4, with 7 bases lining up with TRBD1. CDR1 LGHNA and CDR2 YNFKEQ come from the germline V gene. CDR3 length equals 15 residues. Germline trimming cut 4 bases from V and 8 bases from J; bases unmatched to any gene: 10. The CDR3 bases are TGTGCCAGCAGCCCCGGGACAGACAAAGACGAAAAACTGTTTTTT. Its protein is CASSPGTDKDEKLFF.

The chain couples TRBV4-1 to TRBJ2-4, with 7 nucleotides matching TRBD1. Germline trimming cut 2 bases from V and 5 bases from J; bases unmatched to any gene: 15. This CDR3 has 18 residues. Germline V gene data show CDR1 as MGHRA and CDR2 as YSYEKL. The CDR3 sequence is CASSQRWNTGVAENIQYF. CDR3 in DNA: TGCGCCAGCAGCCAAAGATGGAATACAGGGGTGGCCGAAAACATTCAGTACTTC.

The chain couples TRBV19 to TRBJ1-1; D possibly corresponds to TRBD1 (5 bases). Germline V gene data show CDR1 as LNHDA and CDR2 as SQIVND (reference sequence). The CDR3 sequence is 13 residues long. Trimming pared 4 bases from V and 4 bases from J, leaving 10 bases between. The chain's CDR3 is CASSRSQGTEAFF. Written as DNA, the CDR3 is TGTGCCAGTAGTAGGTCGCAGGGCACTGAAGCTTTCTTT.

This sequence joins TRBV11-2 and TRBJ1-1; D uncertain. CDR3 length: 12 amino acids. Germline CDR1 is SGHAT and CDR2 is FQNNGV. The V end was cut by 5 bases, the J end by 7 bases, with 11 bases between. CDR3 bases: TGTGCCAGCAGCGGTACTGGAGTTGAAGCTTTCTTT. Its protein is CASSGTGVEAFF.

The CDR3 loop is CAISDSDEQFF. The CDR3 nucleotides read TGTGCCATCAGTGATAGCGATGAGCAGTTCTTC. J is TRBJ2-1 and V is TRBV10-3, with D tentatively TRBD2 (5 bases). Germline V lookup: CDR1 ENHRY, CDR2 SYGVKD. With 3 bases removed from V and 8 bases from J, the gap between germline ends came to 5 bases. CDR3 length equals 11 residues.

CDR3 DNA sequence: TGTGCCATCAGTGAAGGGGTCGGGGAGCTGTTTTTT. It translates to CAISEGVGELFF. The chain carries TRBV10-3 and TRBJ2-2, with D possibly matching TRBD1 (5 bases). The CDR3 runs to 12 residues. V gave up 3 bases and J gave up 7 bases, with 6 bases separating them. From germline, CDR1 is ENHRY and CDR2 SYGVKD.

This sequence joins TRBV6-1 and TRBJ2-3; 12 nucleotides line up with TRBD2. There are 14 residues in the CDR3. The V and J ends lost 7 bases and 6 bases, in that order; junction bases with no gene match: 5. CDR1 is MNHNS and CDR2 is SASEGT in the germline V gene. The CDR3 spells CASTSGGAGDTQYF. The CDR3 DNA reads TGTGCCAGCACTAGCGGGGGGGCAGGGGATACGCAGTATTTT.

The chain carries TRBV9 and TRBJ2-2; the D gene is possibly TRBD2 (6 bases). V was trimmed by 5 bases and J by 7 bases, leaving 18 bases between them. This CDR3 has 15 residues. Germline CDR1 SGDLS, CDR2 YYNGEE. CDR3 nucleotides: TGTGCCAGCAGTGGAGACGGGCTGCGGGGCGGGGAGCTGTTTTTT. Translating gives CASSGDGLRGGELFF. The variable domain in full, with the rest retrieved from reference TRBV9 and TRBJ2-2, is DSGVTQTPKHLITATGQRVTLRCSPRSGDLSVYWYQQSLDQGLQFLIQYYNGEERAKGNILERFSAQQFPDLHSELNLSSLELGDSALYFCASSGDGLRGGELFFGEGSRLTVL.

CDR3 sequence: CASSLRTGDPPETQYF. In DNA form, the CDR3 reads TGTGCCAGCAGCCTCCGGACAGGGGACCCTCCCGAGACCCAGTACTTC. The V and J genes are TRBV21-1 and TRBJ2-5; the D call TRBD1 from the table was never checked on the DNA. TRBV21-1 is reported as a pseudogene. This CDR3 is 16 amino acids long.

About this clone itself: This sample includes further DNA sequences coding for the same CDR3. The chain is built from TRBV5-6 and TRBJ2-2, with TRBD1 matching 9 bases. Germline values: CDR1 SGHDT, CDR2 YYEEEE. With V trimmed by 2 bases and J by 6 bases, 2 bases remained unmatched. The CDR3 contains 14 residues. The CDR3 DNA reads TGTGCCAGCAGCTTCGACAGGGGGGCCGGGGAGCTGTTTTTT. Translated: CASSFDRGAGELFF.

The chain combines TRBV19 with TRBJ1-5, with 9 bases matching TRBD1. The V and J ends lost 4 bases and 7 bases, in that order; junction bases with no gene match: 5. The CDR3 consists of 14 residues. Germline-derived CDR1 and CDR2 are LNHDA and SQIVND (reference sequence). CDR3 amino acids: CASSTRTGAQPQHF. CDR3 DNA: TGTGCCAGTAGTACCCGGACAGGGGCCCAGCCCCAGCATTTT.

The J gene is TRBJ2-1, the V gene TRBV11-2; 7 bases map to TRBD2. This CDR3 is 15 amino acids long. The ends lost 6 bases at V and 9 bases at J; junction bases unmatched: 14. Germline CDR1 SGHAT, CDR2 FQNNGV. The CDR3 here is CASRPGAGPHLEQFF. In DNA, the CDR3 is TGTGCCAGCAGACCTGGAGCGGGGCCGCATCTTGAGCAGTTCTTC.

The V call is TRBV19, the J call TRBJ1-6; 8 bases match TRBD1. The V gene's germline CDR1 is LNHDA and CDR2 SQIVND (reference sequence). V gave up 1 base and J gave up 7 bases; unmatched junction bases: 6. CDR3 size: 16 residues. The CDR3 sequence is CASSIGGDRRNSPLHF. Here the CDR3 DNA reads TGTGCCAGTAGTATAGGTGGGGACAGGAGGAATTCACCCCTCCACTTT.

The rearrangement joins TRBV5-1 to TRBJ2-1; 9 bases match TRBD1. CDR1 is SGHRS, CDR2 YFSETQ, per germline. Losses at the gene ends were 4 bases for V and 5 bases for J; bases not matched to a gene: 10. This CDR3 has 16 amino acids. CDR3 in amino acids: CASSMLPGQGHNEQFF. In DNA, the CDR3 is TGCGCCAGCAGCATGCTTCCGGGACAGGGACACAATGAGCAGTTCTTC.

V and J are TRBV6-6 and TRBJ1-4; D might be TRBD1 (6 bases). CDR1 and CDR2 from the germline V gene are MNHNY and SVGAGI (reference sequence). The V and J ends lost 2 bases and 4 bases respectively, with 11 bases between them. The CDR3 sequence is 15 residues long. CDR3 region: CASSYGGAVNEKLFF. CDR3 nucleotide sequence: TGTGCCAGCAGTTACGGGGGGGCGGTTAATGAAAAACTGTTTTTT.

Only one count was recorded for this clone. The chain employs TRBV4-1 and TRBJ1-2, with TRBD1 identical over 10 bases. V dropped 2 bases and J dropped 5; count of bases not matched to a gene: 5. The CDR3 contains 15 residues. Germline V gene lookup returns CDR1 MGHRA and CDR2 YSYEKL. CDR3 region: CASSQKDRGWYGYTF. The DNA of the CDR3 is TGCGCCAGCAGCCAAAAGGACAGGGGGTGGTATGGCTACACCTTC.